This is a list of T cell receptor beta chains from one sample in a study of PD-1 blockade in mismatch repair-deficient tumors. Using immunoSEQ multiplex PCR, the repertoire was profiled, and TCRdb retains in-frame clones only, with some absent. In the table there are around 30,000 clones, approximately 80% of which are singletons. The specimen was PBMCs, collected less than 7 weeks after starting pembrolizumab. Receptors were obtained from an adult with mismatch repair-deficient cancer. CDR3s leave out the opening cysteine and the closing phenylalanine or tryptophan. The order of the fields is J gene, V gene, CDR3 protein.

TRBJ1-1 TRBV5-5 ASSPDRDTEAF
TRBJ1-1 TRBV7-3 ASSFSGGQNTEAF
TRBJ2-7 TRBV27 ASSLAGQLVYEQY
TRBJ2-7 TRBV10-3 AISLPHGEQY
TRBJ2-1 TRBV7-3 ASSPRGLGGGDEQF
TRBJ2-2 TRBV5-1 ASSFGQMDTGELF
TRBJ2-3 TRBV10-1 ASSESQVYTDTQY
TRBJ1-6 TRBV9 ASSVAQGPSPLH
TRBJ1-5 TRBV28 ASSLPETGRFDQPQH
TRBJ2-2 TRBV7-2 ASSLASRNTGELF
TRBJ2-1 TRBV11-3 ASSLGSGVGGFYNEQF
TRBJ1-2 TRBV28 ASSIDRDYGYT
TRBJ1-4 TRBV4-2 ASSERTATNEKLF
TRBJ1-1 TRBV28 ASRPYPNMNTEAF
TRBJ2-7 TRBV6-5 ASRYGTSDPSYEQY